The 24 T cell receptor beta chains reported below all come from one sample, sequenced in a study of blood T cells in healthy people across ages (dated by TCRdb to 2015 to 2017). Library generation was performed with 5' RACE. The reads were generated on an Illumina HiSeq 2500. A second PCR of roughly 6 to 11 cycles was performed with a sample-barcoded 5' primer and a J-beta primer mix. TCRdb itself trimmed the public reads at Q25 with fastp, ran MiXCR and retained productive beta chains. Rows matching on CDR3 protein sequence are summarized as one entry with the most common DNA and genes. In this sample the table shows approximately 800,000 distinct CDR3 sequences, about half of which occur a single time. The top ten constitute approximately 18% of the sample. Sequenced input: blood. The receptors shown here come from an elderly man in good health.

J is TRBJ2-1 and V is TRBV5-1, with D possibly TRBD2 on 5 matching bases. CDR3 length: 14 amino acids. Germline CDR1 is SGHRS and CDR2 is YFSETQ. Trimming stripped 0 bases from V and 9 bases from J, with 13 bases between. Here the CDR3 DNA reads TGCGCCAGCAGCTTGGGCCGGGGTACGGCTGAGCAGTTCTTC. It encodes CASSLGRGTAEQFF.

The chain couples TRBV11-2 to TRBJ2-2; possible D gene TRBD1, 6 bases. CDR1 is SGHAT and CDR2 is FQNNGV in the germline V gene. The length of the CDR3 is 17 residues. V lost 6 bases and J 0 bases, leaving 17 bases between the germline ends. CDR3 residues: CASRWGGWDTNTGELFF. In DNA, the CDR3 is TGTGCCAGCAGGTGGGGTGGATGGGACACGAACACCGGGGAGCTGTTTTTT.

The chain is built from TRBV6-2 or TRBV6-3 and TRBJ2-5; 7 bases agree with TRBD2. In germline, CDR1 is MNHEY, CDR2 SVGEGT. The CDR3 length is 14 residues. After removal of 7 bases from V and 11 bases from J, the junction contained 16 bases not matched to a gene. The CDR3 loop reads CASMRGLLDNEQYF. The CDR3 nucleotides read TGTGCCAGCATGAGGGGACTACTCGACAATGAGCAGTACTTC.

The chain recombines TRBV5-1 with TRBJ2-5, with D perhaps TRBD1 (5 bases). CDR1 and CDR2 from the germline V gene are SGHRS and YFSETQ. With 1 base removed from V and 1 base from J, the gap between germline ends came to 17 bases. The CDR3 runs to 17 residues. As DNA, the CDR3 is TGCGCCAGCAGCTTGTACCCCTCTCACGACAGCCAAGAGACCCAGTACTTC. It encodes CASSLYPSHDSQETQYF.

On this clonotype: Its ends do not fully match the called genes, so a read error is possible. V is TRBV25-1 and J is TRBJ2-3, with unresolved D. The CDR3 is 13 amino acids. Germline V gene lookup returns CDR1 MGHDK and CDR2 SYGVNS. In DNA form, the CDR3 reads TGTGCCAGTAGTGAATATGGGGCAGATACGCAGTATTTT. The encoded protein is CASSEYGADTQYF.

The chain uses TRBV4-3 and TRBJ1-2; D is uncertain. The CDR3 totals 13 residues. From germline, CDR1 is LGHNA and CDR2 YSLEER. With 3 bases removed from V and 7 bases from J, the gap between germline ends came to 12 bases. For the CDR3, the DNA is TGCGCCAGCAGCCACCGAGGGAAGGGTGGCTACACCTTC. Its protein product is CASSHRGKGGYTF.

This clonotype came up a few times. The chain joins TRBV6-5 to TRBJ2-1; D not certain. Deletions cut 5 bases from V and 12 bases from J, with 14 bases between. Germline CDR1 reads MNHEY; CDR2 reads SVGAGI. The CDR3 extends over 12 amino acids. The CDR3 is CASSGQTTLQFF. DNA for the CDR3: TGTGCCAGCAGTGGTCAGACAACGTTGCAGTTCTTC.

The chain combines TRBV2 with TRBJ1-6; 7 nucleotides agree with TRBD1. V shed 5 bases, J shed 8 bases, and the junction held 12 bases outside the gene matches. The CDR3 has 16 amino acids. Germline loops: CDR1 SNHLY, CDR2 FYNNEI. The CDR3 DNA reads as TGTGCCAGCAGTTTTCCCCGGGACAGACTGGATTCACCCCTCCACTTT. Translating it yields CASSFPRDRLDSPLHF. Based on the CDR3 plus reference TRBV2 and TRBJ1-6, the full variable domain is EPEVTQTPSHQVTQMGQEVILRCVPISNHLYFYWYRQILGQKVEFLVSFYNNEISEKSEIFDDQFSVERPDGSNFTLKIRSTKLEDSAMYFCASSFPRDRLDSPLHFGNGTRLTVT.

CDR3 in amino acids: CSARDSGNTQETQYF. CDR3 bases: TGCAGTGCTAGAGATTCGGGAAATACTCAAGAGACCCAGTACTTC. V is TRBV20-1 and J is TRBJ2-5, with a weak D call TRBD2 (5 bases). CDR1 and CDR2 (germline): DFQATT, SNEGSKA (reference sequence). V lost 0 bases and J lost 2, with 13 bases in between. The length of the CDR3 is 15 residues.

The chain uses TRBV2 and TRBJ1-1; D uncertain. V lost 5 bases to trimming and J lost 13 bases, with 20 bases between them. The length of the CDR3 is 13 residues. Germline V lookup: CDR1 SNHLY, CDR2 FYNNEI. CDR3 amino acids: CASSPSRFPGSFF. The CDR3 DNA is TGTGCCAGCAGTCCGAGCCGCTTTCCGGGGAGTTTCTTT.

The chain links TRBV7-9 to TRBJ2-5; weak D call: TRBD2 (5 bases). Trimming removed 4 bases at V and 11 bases at J, with 23 bases between. CDR3 length: 15 residues. From germline, CDR1 is SEHNR and CDR2 FQNEAQ (reference sequence). CDR3 coding DNA: TGTGCCAGCAGCTCGGACCTCTTGGAGGCCAATGAGCAGTACTTC. It yields the protein CASSSDLLEANEQYF.

This clonotype was seen more than once but under ten times. The V and J genes are TRBV10-3 and TRBJ2-4; a weak D match, TRBD1 (5 bases). CDR1 is ENHRY, CDR2 SYGVKD, per germline. With 10 bases removed from V and 5 bases from J, the gap between germline ends came to 12 bases. This CDR3 is 12 amino acids long. The CDR3 coding sequence is TGTGCCACCGAAGGGGTAGAAAACATTCAGTACTTC. Translation gives CATEGVENIQYF.

Turning to this clonotype: A much larger clone lies a single base off, so this may be a read error. V usage is TRBV29-1 and J usage is TRBJ2-7; 8 bases align to TRBD2. Per the germline V gene, CDR1 is SQVTM and CDR2 is ANQGSEA. The trim removed 0 bases at V and 7 bases at J, leaving 5 bases unmatched. CDR3 length: 13 amino acids. In nucleotides, the CDR3 is TGCAGCGTTGAAGATGCTAGCGGGCCTGAGCAGTACTTC. Translated: CSVEDASGPEQYF.

This clonotype was counted only a few times. The chain combines TRBV2 with TRBJ2-7; D possibly corresponds to TRBD1 (5 bases). This CDR3 is 14 amino acids long. CDR1 is SNHLY, CDR2 FYNNEI, per germline. V was trimmed by 1 base and J by 0 bases, leaving 7 bases between them. CDR3 sequence reads: CASSEGQGSYEQYF. The CDR3 DNA reads TGTGCCAGCAGTGAAGGGCAGGGCTCCTACGAGCAGTACTTC.

This clonotype came up once. Since a much larger clone is just one base distant, this may be a read error. The chain is built from TRBV10-1 and TRBJ2-1; 7 bases agree with TRBD1. V shed 0 bases, J shed 5 bases, and the junction held 10 bases outside the gene matches. Germline loops: CDR1 WNHNN, CDR2 SYGVQD (reference sequence). The CDR3 runs to 17 residues. This CDR3 is CASSESRQGSADNEQFF. DNA of the CDR3: TGCGCCAGCAGTGAGTCCCGACAGGGATCGGCCGACAATGAGCAGTTCTTC.

Notes on this clonotype: One end of the junction is discordant with germline, which a read error may explain. V and J are TRBV28 and TRBJ2-3; D might be TRBD1 (6 bases). Germline V gene sequence: CDR1 MDHEN, CDR2 SYDVKM. This CDR3 has 12 residues. The chain's CDR3 is CVSSLGGQTQYF. The CDR3 region has the DNA TGTGTCAGCAGTTTAGGCGGACAGACGCAGTATTTT.

The rearrangement joins TRBV9 to TRBJ2-3; 11 nucleotides match TRBD2. CDR1 is SGDLS and CDR2 is YYNGEE in the germline V gene. Trimming cost V 3 bases and J 5 bases; bases outside gene matches: 14. The CDR3 consists of 18 residues. CDR3 protein: CASSERLAGPTGEDTQYF. Written as DNA, the CDR3 is TGTGCCAGCAGCGAACGACTAGCGGGACCAACTGGGGAAGATACGCAGTATTTT.

The chain combines TRBV5-1 with TRBJ1-3; D unresolved. This CDR3 is 13 amino acids long. The V end was cut by 4 bases, the J end by 1 base, with 6 bases between. Germline CDR1 reads SGHRS; CDR2 reads YFSETQ. CDR3 region: CASSPRSGNTIYF. In DNA form, the CDR3 reads TGCGCCAGCAGCCCCAGATCTGGAAACACCATATATTTT.

The V call is TRBV27, the J call TRBJ2-6, with D perhaps TRBD1 (6 bases). Between the trimmed V and J ends, which lost 2 bases and 2 bases, there was a span of 7 bases. The CDR3 runs 15 residues. Germline V gene lookup returns CDR1 MNHEY and CDR2 SMNVEV (reference sequence). The CDR3 region has the DNA TGTGCCAGCAGTTTACAGGGGCCTGGGGCCAACGTCCTGACTTTC. As protein: CASSLQGPGANVLTF.

The chain is built from TRBV9 and TRBJ2-1; 7 bases fit TRBD1. The CDR3 is made up of 15 amino acids. Looked up from germline, CDR1 is SGDLS and CDR2 is YYNGEE. The V gene end was trimmed by 0 bases and the J gene end by 6 bases; junction bases not matched to a gene: 6. The CDR3, as DNA: TGTGCCAGCAGCGTAGTGGGGACAGCCGTCAATGAGCAGTTCTTC. It yields the protein CASSVVGTAVNEQFF.

The rearrangement links TRBV6-6 to TRBJ1-5; tentatively, D is TRBD1 (6 bases). V was clipped by 2 bases and J by 15 bases, with 14 bases between them. The CDR3 consists of 12 residues. Germline values: CDR1 MNHNY, CDR2 SVGAGI (reference sequence). The CDR3 loop reads CASSYTGGGGHF. The CDR3 nucleotides read TGTGCCAGCAGTTACACGGGAGGGGGAGGGCATTTT.

The CDR3 DNA sequence: TGTGCCAGCAGCCGTGGATGGGGGGCTGACTATGGCTACACCTTC. Translated: CASSRGWGADYGYTF. The J gene is TRBJ1-2, the V gene TRBV3-1, with D tentatively TRBD1 (6 bases). This CDR3 contains 15 residues. V lost 4 bases and J lost 3, with 15 bases in between. The germline gives CDR1 LGHDT, CDR2 YNNKEL (reference sequence).

The rearrangement joins TRBV10-3 to TRBJ2-5; 14 nucleotides match TRBD2. CDR1 is ENHRY, CDR2 SYGVKD, per germline. The ends lost 2 bases at V and 11 bases at J; junction bases unmatched: 13. The CDR3 totals 17 residues. This chain's CDR3 is CAISETKGLAGDNEQYF. CDR3 nucleotides: TGTGCCATCAGTGAGACGAAGGGACTAGCGGGAGACAATGAGCAGTACTTC.

The V call is TRBV6-1, the J call TRBJ2-1; D remains unclear. The germline gives CDR1 MNHNS, CDR2 SASEGT. V lost 5 bases and J 8 bases, leaving 19 bases between the germline ends. The length of the CDR3 is 15 residues. The CDR3 nucleotides are TGTGCCAGCAGTACCCGCGAGTTCTCCGTTCATGAGCAGTTCTTC. Its translation: CASSTREFSVHEQFF.